A selection of T cell receptor beta chains follows, all from one sample in a study of shared clonotypes between healthy human individuals. Repertoires were generated with immunoSEQ multiplex PCR, while TCRdb's copy carries only in-frame clones and drops some. The top ten hold about 0.45% of the sample, which has approximately 1,500,000 clones, 95% to 99% seen once. Specimen: naive CD4+ T cells sorted from blood. These receptors all stem from a man aged 30 to 45 in good health. Both conserved end residues are trimmed from each CDR3.

TRBV11-2 | ASSSTGSETQY
TRBV11-3 | ASSLTSGQTLSYNEQF
TRBV10-1 | ASSRDPGGELF
TRBV2 | ASSINDRGNIQY
TRBV5-1 | ASSLSAGYETQY
TRBV4-1 | ASSQDRDAGVNIQY
TRBV28 | ASSFRGGLAGGEQY
TRBV6-5 | ASSPEWKENEQF
TRBV6-1 | ASSVRGRGGDYEQY
TRBV6-5 | ASRHRGGYT
TRBV29-1 | SVGESGNTIY
TRBV19 | ASSIVTPRSNQPQH
TRBV5-1 | ASSLDVTGSGNTIY
TRBV5-4 | ASSLDGPREAF
TRBV2 | ASSEQGSSYEQY
TRBV5-1 | ASSMGTGLSYNEQF
TRBV7-7 | ASSPRTQETQY
TRBV5-1 | ASSLILGRNTEAF
TRBV7-2 | ASRRDRAFAEQF
TRBV11-2 | ASSLAPDTQY
TRBV12-2 | ASRPGQQETQY
TRBV7-2 | ASSRPLWGGANVLT
TRBV7-6 | ASSFGDRGFTEAF
TRBV2 | ATGDRGLVGYT
TRBV18 | ASSPRAPPTGELF
TRBV28 | ASSSAAINYGYT
TRBV12-5 | ASGLSGGTGYNEQF
TRBV11-2 | ASSFFPGGKGETQY
TRBV18 | ASSPRTGGNEPQH
TRBV19 | ASSSYMTLSPRGELF
TRBV2 | ASSLGGTSGRAGNIQY
TRBV7-2 | ASSSTRNTGELF
TRBV9 | ASSPSIWGPNEKLF
TRBV11-2 | ASSLEGSSTDTQY
TRBV5-6 | ASSFGRANIQY
TRBV7-9 | ASSFWDRPHEQY
TRBV25-1 | ASSDETSGRAEQY
TRBV6-6 | ASSYPGFEREQF
TRBV9 | ASSPRLAGGPDTQY
TRBV6-5 | ASSPGTGGSYEQY
TRBV28 | ASSLRETQY
TRBV7-2 | ASRSRPGAGGTIY
TRBV5-1 | ASSRQIQNTEAF
TRBV5-1 | ASSEGQWNQPQH
TRBV7-2 | ASSPDRNQPQH
TRBV9 | ASRALATNTGELF
TRBV28 | ASSLFDRRYEQY
TRBV7-9 | ASSLVPREAYEQY
TRBV15 | ATSRDKGTIPYEQY
TRBV5-6 | ASSLYGPGNEQF
TRBV30 | AGRGGYTEAF
TRBV28 | ASSLRTSGMNTGELF
TRBV5-4 | ASSLTRAAETQY
TRBV11-2 | ASSLRGTSGSTDTQY
TRBV5-1 | ASSLAAVAGTQLSGEQF